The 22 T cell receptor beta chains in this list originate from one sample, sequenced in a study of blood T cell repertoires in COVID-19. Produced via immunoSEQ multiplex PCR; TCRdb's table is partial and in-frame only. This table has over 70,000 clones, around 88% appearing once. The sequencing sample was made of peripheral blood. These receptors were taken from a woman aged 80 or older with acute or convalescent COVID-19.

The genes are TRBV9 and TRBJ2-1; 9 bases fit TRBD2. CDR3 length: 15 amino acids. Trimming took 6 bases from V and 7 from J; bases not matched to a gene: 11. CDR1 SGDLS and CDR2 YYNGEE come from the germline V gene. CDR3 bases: TGTGCCAGCAATACCGGGACTAGCCTTGGAAATGAGCAGTTCTTC. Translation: CASNTGTSLGNEQFF.

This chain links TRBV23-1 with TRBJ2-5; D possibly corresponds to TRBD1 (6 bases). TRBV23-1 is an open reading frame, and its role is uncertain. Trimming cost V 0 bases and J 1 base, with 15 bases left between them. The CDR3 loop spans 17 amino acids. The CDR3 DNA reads TGCGCCAGCAGTCAATCGAGGGCAGGGGTCCTCCAAGAGACCCAGTACTTC. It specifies CASSQSRAGVLQETQYF.

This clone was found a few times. The CDR3 DNA sequence: TGTGCCAGCAGTCCCGGACAGTTTCAGCCCCAGCATTTT. Encoded protein: CASSPGQFQPQHF. The chain links TRBV6-5 to TRBJ1-5; TRBD1 might be the D (6 bases). CDR3 length: 13 amino acids. Germline CDR1 MNHEY, CDR2 SVGAGI. The V and J ends lost 5 bases and 6 bases respectively, with 11 bases between them.

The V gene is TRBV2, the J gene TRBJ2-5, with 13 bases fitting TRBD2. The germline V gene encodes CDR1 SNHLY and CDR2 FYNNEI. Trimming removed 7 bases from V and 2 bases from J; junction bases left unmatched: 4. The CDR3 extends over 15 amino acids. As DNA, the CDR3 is TGTGCCAGCACACCACTAGCGGGAGGGCAAGAGACCCAGTACTTC. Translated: CASTPLAGGQETQYF.

The CDR3 protein is CASSLDRGGHYGYTF. CDR3 coding DNA: TGTGCCAGCAGCTTGGACAGGGGCGGGCACTATGGCTACACCTTC. The chain combines TRBV7-2 with TRBJ1-2, with 9 bases lining up with TRBD1. This CDR3 comprises 15 residues. Losses at the gene ends were 3 bases for V and 3 bases for J; bases not matched to a gene: 5. Per the germline V gene, CDR1 is SGHTA and CDR2 is FQGNSA. The complete variable domain, with remaining parts taken from reference TRBV7-2 and TRBJ1-2, reads GAGVSQSPSNKVTEKGKDVELRCDPISGHTALYWYRQSLGQGLEFLIYFQGNSAPDKSGLPSDRFSAERTGGSVSTLTIQRTQQEDSAVYLCASSLDRGGHYGYTFGSGTRLTVV.

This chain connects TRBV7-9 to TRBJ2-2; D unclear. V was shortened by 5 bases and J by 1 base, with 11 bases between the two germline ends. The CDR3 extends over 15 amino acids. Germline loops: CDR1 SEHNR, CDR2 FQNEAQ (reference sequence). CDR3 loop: CASSPRLLNTGELFF. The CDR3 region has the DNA TGTGCCAGCAGCCCCCGTTTGTTGAACACCGGGGAGCTGTTTTTT.

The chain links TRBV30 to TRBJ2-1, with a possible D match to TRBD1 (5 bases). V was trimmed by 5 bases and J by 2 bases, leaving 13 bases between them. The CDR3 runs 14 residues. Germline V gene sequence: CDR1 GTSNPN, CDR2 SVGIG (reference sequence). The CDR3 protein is CAWQRQYAYNEQFF. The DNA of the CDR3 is TGTGCCTGGCAGAGACAGTACGCCTACAATGAGCAGTTCTTC.

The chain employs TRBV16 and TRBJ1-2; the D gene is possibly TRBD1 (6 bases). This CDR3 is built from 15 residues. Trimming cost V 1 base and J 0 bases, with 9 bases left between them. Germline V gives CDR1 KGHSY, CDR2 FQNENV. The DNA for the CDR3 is TGTGCCAGCAGCCAATTGGGACACTCTAACTATGGCTACACCTTC. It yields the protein CASSQLGHSNYGYTF.

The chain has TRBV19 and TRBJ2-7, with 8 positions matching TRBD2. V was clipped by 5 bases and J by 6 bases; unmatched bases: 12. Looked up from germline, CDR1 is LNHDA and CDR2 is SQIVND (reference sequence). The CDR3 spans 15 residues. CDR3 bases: TGTGCCAGTAGTCCGGTAACGGGAGGGCCGTCCGAGCAGTACTTC. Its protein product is CASSPVTGGPSEQYF. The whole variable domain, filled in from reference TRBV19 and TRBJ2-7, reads DGGITQSPKYLFRKEGQNVTLSCEQNLNHDAMYWYRQDPGQGLRLIYYSQIVNDFQKGDIAEGYSVSREKKESFPLTVTSAQKNPTAFYLCASSPVTGGPSEQYFGPGTRLTVT.

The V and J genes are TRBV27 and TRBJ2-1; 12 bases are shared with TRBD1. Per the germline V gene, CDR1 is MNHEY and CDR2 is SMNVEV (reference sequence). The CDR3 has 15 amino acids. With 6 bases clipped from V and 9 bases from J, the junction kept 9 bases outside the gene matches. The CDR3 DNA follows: TGTGCCAGCAGCAATACCGGGACAGGGGGCGTTGAGCAGTTCTTC. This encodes CASSNTGTGGVEQFF.

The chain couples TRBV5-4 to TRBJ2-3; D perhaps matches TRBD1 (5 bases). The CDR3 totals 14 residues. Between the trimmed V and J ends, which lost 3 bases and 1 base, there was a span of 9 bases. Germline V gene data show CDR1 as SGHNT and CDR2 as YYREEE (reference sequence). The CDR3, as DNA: TGTGCCAGCAGCTCCACAGGTGGCACAGATACGCAGTATTTT. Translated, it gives CASSSTGGTDTQYF.

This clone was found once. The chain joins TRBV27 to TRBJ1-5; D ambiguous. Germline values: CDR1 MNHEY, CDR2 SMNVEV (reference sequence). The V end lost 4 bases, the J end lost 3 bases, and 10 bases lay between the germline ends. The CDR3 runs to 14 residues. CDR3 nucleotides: TGTGCCAGCAGTTATGGCCGCCACAATCAGCCCCAGCATTTT. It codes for CASSYGRHNQPQHF.

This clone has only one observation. Written as DNA, the CDR3 is TGTGCCAGTAGTATGGGCAGGGGATCCTATAGCAATCAGCCCCAGCATTTT. Translation gives CASSMGRGSYSNQPQHF. This chain uses TRBV19 with TRBJ1-5, with a tentative D call TRBD1 (6 bases). V was trimmed by 3 bases and J by 0 bases, leaving 15 bases between them. Germline CDR1 LNHDA, CDR2 SQIVND (reference sequence). There are 17 residues in the CDR3.

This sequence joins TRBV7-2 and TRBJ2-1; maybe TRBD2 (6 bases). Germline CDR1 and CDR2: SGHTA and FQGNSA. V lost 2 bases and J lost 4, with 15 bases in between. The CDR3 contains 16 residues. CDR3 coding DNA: TGTGCCAGCAGCTTAAGGGCGGCGGGGCGGTACAATGAGCAGTTCTTC. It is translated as CASSLRAAGRYNEQFF.

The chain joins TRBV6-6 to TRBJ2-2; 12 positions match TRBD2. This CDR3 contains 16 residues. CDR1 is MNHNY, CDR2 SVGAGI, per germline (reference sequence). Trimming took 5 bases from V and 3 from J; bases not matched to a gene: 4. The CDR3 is CASSVSSGGDTGELFF. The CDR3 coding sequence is TGTGCCAGCAGTGTCTCTAGCGGGGGGGACACCGGGGAGCTGTTTTTT.

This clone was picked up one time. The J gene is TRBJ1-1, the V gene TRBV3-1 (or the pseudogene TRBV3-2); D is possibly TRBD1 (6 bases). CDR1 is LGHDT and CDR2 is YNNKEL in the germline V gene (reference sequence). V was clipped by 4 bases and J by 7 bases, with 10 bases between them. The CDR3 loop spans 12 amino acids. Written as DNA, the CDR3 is TGTGCCAGCAGCCGTGGACAGCTTGAAGCTTTCTTT. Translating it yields CASSRGQLEAFF.

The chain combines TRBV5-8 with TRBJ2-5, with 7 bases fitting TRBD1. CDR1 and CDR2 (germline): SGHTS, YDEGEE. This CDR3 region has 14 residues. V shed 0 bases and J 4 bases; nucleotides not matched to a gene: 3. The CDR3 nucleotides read TGTGCCAGCAGCTTGGACAGGGGTAGAGAGACCCAGTACTTC. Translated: CASSLDRGRETQYF. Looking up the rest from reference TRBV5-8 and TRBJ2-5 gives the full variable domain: EAGVTQSPTHLIKTRGQQATLRCSPISGHTSVYWYQQALGLGLQFLLWYDEGEERNRGNFPPRFSGRQFPNYSSELNVNALELEDSALYLCASSLDRGRETQYFGPGTRLLVL.

The CDR3 loop is CASSLGGPMNTEAFF. In nucleotides, the CDR3 is TGCGCCAGCAGCTTGGGGGGGCCCATGAACACTGAAGCTTTCTTT. The chain employs TRBV5-1 and TRBJ1-1, with TRBD1 as a possible D gene (6 bases). The CDR3 loop spans 15 amino acids. Between the trimmed V and J ends, which lost 0 bases and 0 bases, there was a span of 9 bases. Germline CDR1 and CDR2: SGHRS and YFSETQ.

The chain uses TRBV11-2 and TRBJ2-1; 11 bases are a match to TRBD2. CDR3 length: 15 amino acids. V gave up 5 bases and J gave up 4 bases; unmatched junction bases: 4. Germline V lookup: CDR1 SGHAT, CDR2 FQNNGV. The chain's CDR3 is CASSELAGAYNEQFF. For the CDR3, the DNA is TGTGCCAGCAGCGAACTAGCGGGAGCTTACAATGAGCAGTTCTTC. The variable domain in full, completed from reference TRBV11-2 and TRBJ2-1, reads EAGVAQSPRYKIIEKRQSVAFWCNPISGHATLYWYQQILGQGPKLLIQFQNNGVVDDSQLPKDRFSAERLKGVDSTLKIQPAKLEDSAVYLCASSELAGAYNEQFFGPGTRLTVL.

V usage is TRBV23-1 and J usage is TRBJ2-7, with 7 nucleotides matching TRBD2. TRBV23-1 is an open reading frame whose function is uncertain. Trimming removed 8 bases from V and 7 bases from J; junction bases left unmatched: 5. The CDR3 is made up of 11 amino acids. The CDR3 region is CASWTRGEQYF. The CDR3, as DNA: TGCGCCAGCTGGACTAGGGGTGAGCAGTACTTC.

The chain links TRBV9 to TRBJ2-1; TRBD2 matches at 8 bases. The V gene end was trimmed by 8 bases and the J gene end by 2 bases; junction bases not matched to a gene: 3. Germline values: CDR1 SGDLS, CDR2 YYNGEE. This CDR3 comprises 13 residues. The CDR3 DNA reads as TGTGCCAGTGGACTAGCCCCCTACAATGAGCAGTTCTTC. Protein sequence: CASGLAPYNEQFF.

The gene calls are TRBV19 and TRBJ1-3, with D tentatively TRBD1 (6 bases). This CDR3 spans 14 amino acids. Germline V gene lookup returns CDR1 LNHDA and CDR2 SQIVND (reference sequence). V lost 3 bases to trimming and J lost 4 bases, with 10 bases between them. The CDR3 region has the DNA TGTGCCAGTAGTATCAGGGGAACGGGAAACACCATATATTTT. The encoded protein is CASSIRGTGNTIYF.